This T cell receptor beta chain stems from a study of blood T cell repertoires in COVID-19. Study-level information: Samples of COVID-19 (acute and convalescent) were obtained from the United States, Italy and Spain.

The V segment lost 8 bases and the J segment 6 bases; nucleotides outside the gene matches: 10. The CDR3 extends over 13 amino acids. Germline CDR1 MDHEN, CDR2 SYDVKM. Only in-frame clones appear in the TCRdb table, and some are missing; sequencing was by immunoSEQ multiplex PCR. The sample carries about 140,000 clones, roughly 85% recorded once. The sequence was obtained from a man aged 45-65 years with acute or convalescent COVID-19. The sample consisted of peripheral blood. This rearrangement joins TRBV28 to TRBJ2-7; 7 bases align to TRBD1. The CDR3 loop reads CASLDREVGEQYF. In DNA form, the CDR3 reads TGTGCCAGCCTTGACAGGGAAGTGGGCGAGCAGTACTTC.